The clone carrying this T cell receptor beta chain was seen a handful of times. Its specificity is not known. This record comes from a study of identical twins. Study observations and caveats: There were fewer insertions in abundant cord blood beta clonotypes, but memory repertoires showed no such pattern. Conclusions rested on cross-sectional statistics rather than following the same donors.

There are 14 residues in the CDR3. Trimming left V 3 bases short and J 4 bases short, with 10 bases between. TCRdb analysed the 5' RACE reads with MiXCR anew, one entry per CDR3 protein. The sample lists roughly 350,000 distinct CDR3 sequences; roughly 9% were seen once. The chain recombines TRBV12-3 or TRBV12-4 with TRBJ1-5; unclear D gene. The TCR was taken from a woman aged 50 to 65 in good health. Sample: naive T cells sorted from blood. The CDR3 here is CASSLTAGNQPQHF. The CDR3 DNA is TGTGCCAGCAGTTTGACGGCCGGGAATCAGCCCCAGCATTTT.